A single sample gave rise to the 31 T cell receptor beta chains below, sequenced in a study of blood T cell repertoires in COVID-19. Assay used: immunoSEQ multiplex PCR; TCRdb lists only in-frame clones, some missing. The sample holds 180,000 or so clones; roughly 79% are singletons and the top ten take more than 9.5%. The specimen was peripheral blood. Receptors originate from a woman aged 40 to 50 with COVID-19, enrolled during active disease.

Only a few counts were recorded for this clone. The chain recombines TRBV19 with TRBJ1-6; possible D gene TRBD1, 5 bases. The CDR3 has 13 residues. The V end was cut by 5 bases, the J end by 7 bases, with 9 bases between. Per germline, CDR1 LNHDA and CDR2 SQIVND (reference sequence). In DNA form, the CDR3 reads TGTGCCAGTAGTTGGGGCGTAAATTCACCCCTCCACTTT. Translation: CASSWGVNSPLHF.

For the CDR3, the DNA is TGTGCCAGCAGACGGACAGAGAGGTATGGCTACACCTTC. Protein sequence: CASRRTERYGYTF. The chain uses TRBV12-3 or TRBV12-4 and TRBJ1-2; D is possibly TRBD1 (6 bases). V lost 6 bases, J lost 5 bases, and 13 bases lay in between. CDR3 length equals 13 residues.

This sequence joins TRBV7-8 and TRBJ2-7; a weak D match, TRBD1 (6 bases). This CDR3 has 13 amino acids. Germline V gene sequence: CDR1 SGHVS, CDR2 FQNEAQ. V lost 3 bases to trimming and J lost 3 bases, with 9 bases between them. The CDR3 nucleotides are TGTGCCAGCAGCTTGGGGGCCGGCTACGAGCAGTACTTC. Translated, it gives CASSLGAGYEQYF. The whole variable domain, remainder taken from reference TRBV7-8 and TRBJ2-7, is GAGVSQSPRYKVAKRGQDVALRCDPISGHVSLFWYQQALGQGPEFLTYFQNEAQLDKSGLPSDRFFAERPEGSVSTLKIQRTQQEDSAVYLCASSLGAGYEQYFGPGTRLTVT.

This clone occurred once. This chain connects TRBV11-1 to TRBJ2-6; D might be TRBD1 (5 bases). The CDR3 loop spans 15 amino acids. CDR1 is SGHAT and CDR2 is FQDESV in the germline V gene (reference sequence). V was cut by 0 bases and J by 2 bases, with 5 bases left in between. The chain's CDR3 is CASSLAGPGANVLTF. CDR3 nucleotide sequence: TGTGCCAGCAGCTTAGCGGGGCCTGGGGCCAACGTCCTGACTTTC.

This clone has only one observation. The chain employs TRBV2 and TRBJ2-7; D remains unclear. This CDR3 is 13 amino acids long. Trimming took off 5 bases at V and 1 base at J, with 9 bases between the two ends. Germline CDR1 and CDR2: SNHLY and FYNNEI. The CDR3 is CASSKESSYEQYF. The DNA of the CDR3 is TGTGCCAGCAGTAAGGAGTCGTCCTACGAGCAGTACTTC.

This clone was seen repeatedly, ten times or more. The chain has TRBV3-1 (or the pseudogene TRBV3-2) and TRBJ2-7; a weak D match, TRBD2 (6 bases). The germline CDR1 and CDR2 sequences are LGHDT and YNNKEL (reference sequence). The CDR3 consists of 15 residues. Trimming stripped 1 base from V and 2 bases from J, with 12 bases between. The CDR3 here is CASSQGGTYAYEQYF. CDR3 DNA: TGTGCCAGCAGCCAAGGCGGGACCTACGCCTACGAGCAGTACTTC.

J is TRBJ2-5 and V is TRBV5-6, with D possibly TRBD2 on 6 matching bases. The CDR3 totals 17 residues. Germline V gives CDR1 SGHDT, CDR2 YYEEEE. V was trimmed by 1 base and J by 2 bases, leaving 18 bases between them. The CDR3 DNA is TGTGCCAGCAGCTTGATTGGTTCGGTCGGGAGTCAAGAGACCCAGTACTTC. Amino acids: CASSLIGSVGSQETQYF. The whole variable domain, filled in from reference TRBV5-6 and TRBJ2-5, reads DAGVTQSPTHLIKTRGQQVTLRCSPKSGHDTVSWYQQALGQGPQFIFQYYEEEERQRGNFPDRFSGHQFPNYSSELNVNALLLGDSALYLCASSLIGSVGSQETQYFGPGTRLLVL.

CDR3: CASSFAGPPMNTEAFF. The DNA for the CDR3 is TGTGCCAGCAGCTTCGCGGGCCCACCTATGAACACTGAAGCTTTCTTT. The V and J genes are TRBV27 and TRBJ1-1; no clear D gene. The CDR3 is 16 residues long. Germline V gene lookup returns CDR1 MNHEY and CDR2 SMNVEV (reference sequence). Trimming pared 6 bases from V and 0 bases from J, leaving 17 bases between.

The gene calls are TRBV7-9 and TRBJ2-1, with 9 bases aligning to TRBD1. V shed 7 bases, J shed 7 bases, and the junction held 14 bases outside the gene matches. From germline, CDR1 is SEHNR and CDR2 FQNEAQ (reference sequence). The CDR3 has 16 amino acids. CDR3 in DNA: TGTGCCAGCACTCCTGTCGGGACAGGGTGGGGAAATGAGCAGTTCTTC. It translates to CASTPVGTGWGNEQFF.

The chain recombines TRBV5-6 with TRBJ2-3; D is perhaps TRBD2 (6 bases). The CDR3 has 16 residues. V was trimmed by 4 bases and J by 6 bases, leaving 21 bases between them. Germline CDR1 reads SGHDT; CDR2 reads YYEEEE. The CDR3: CASSPQWAGREDTQYF. The CDR3 DNA is TGTGCCAGCAGCCCCCAATGGGCGGGCCGGGAGGATACGCAGTATTTT.

The chain couples TRBV2 to TRBJ2-5, with D hard to call. V lost 7 bases and J lost 7, with 13 bases in between. CDR3 length equals 12 residues. Germline V gene sequence: CDR1 SNHLY, CDR2 FYNNEI. CDR3 loop: CASTETPSTQYF. In nucleotides, the CDR3 is TGTGCCAGCACGGAGACGCCATCGACCCAGTACTTC. Using reference TRBV2 and TRBJ2-5 for the parts outside the CDR3, the full variable domain is EPEVTQTPSHQVTQMGQEVILRCVPISNHLYFYWYRQILGQKVEFLVSFYNNEISEKSEIFDDQFSVERPDGSNFTLKIRSTKLEDSAMYFCASTETPSTQYFGPGTRLLVL.

This clone was seen once. The genes are TRBV2 and TRBJ2-7; possibly TRBD1 for D (6 bases). With 9 bases removed from V and 4 bases from J, the gap between germline ends came to 10 bases. The CDR3 sequence is 11 residues long. Germline V gene data show CDR1 as SNHLY and CDR2 as FYNNEI. CDR3: CASNGQYEQYF. CDR3 sequence (DNA): TGTGCCAGTAACGGACAGTACGAGCAGTACTTC.

This chain links TRBV5-4 with TRBJ2-4, with TRBD2 matching over 11 bases. The CDR3 spans 20 residues. Germline loops: CDR1 SGHNT, CDR2 YYREEE (reference sequence). Trimming at V came to 3 bases and at J to 8 bases, leaving 22 bases not matched to a gene. The CDR3 nucleotides read TGTGCCAGCAGCTCTTGGGCTTCCTCTAGCGGGAGGCCGATTAGGTACATTCAGTACTTC. It is translated as CASSSWASSSGRPIRYIQYF.

This clone has just a few counts. V and J are TRBV19 and TRBJ2-1; a weak D match, TRBD2 (5 bases). V was pared by 7 bases and J by 3 bases, with 7 bases between. Germline CDR1 is LNHDA and CDR2 is SQIVND (reference sequence). The CDR3 has 12 amino acids. This CDR3 is CASTSSYNEQFF. CDR3 nucleotide sequence: TGTGCCAGTACTAGCAGCTACAATGAGCAGTTCTTC.

This chain links TRBV3-1 (or the pseudogene TRBV3-2) with TRBJ1-3; D is possibly TRBD1 (5 bases). This CDR3 is built from 14 residues. Trimming took off 0 bases at V and 4 bases at J, with 7 bases between the two ends. Germline V gene sequence: CDR1 LGHDT, CDR2 YNNKEL (reference sequence). CDR3 sequence reads: CASSQEGAGNTIYF. CDR3 DNA sequence: TGTGCCAGCAGCCAAGAAGGGGCCGGAAACACCATATATTTT.

This clone was seen a few times. The V call is TRBV6-1, the J call TRBJ1-2; D might be TRBD1 (6 bases). Germline-derived CDR1 and CDR2 are MNHNS and SASEGT. Trimming pared 2 bases from V and 7 bases from J, leaving 17 bases between. CDR3 length: 15 amino acids. The CDR3 DNA is TGTGCCAGCAGTGAACGATTGACAGGATCGGGTGGCTACACCTTC. Its protein product is CASSERLTGSGGYTF.

This chain connects TRBV18 to TRBJ2-3; 7 positions agree with TRBD1. Germline trimming cut 3 bases from V and 6 bases from J; bases unmatched to any gene: 3. Germline V gene sequence: CDR1 KGHSH, CDR2 LQKENI. The CDR3 has 13 amino acids. The CDR3 nucleotides read TGTGCCAGCTCACCTAGGGGGCTGGATACGCAGTATTTT. Translation: CASSPRGLDTQYF.

In this sample, this clone turned up a few times. This rearrangement joins TRBV27 to TRBJ2-7, with unresolved D. The CDR3 runs to 13 residues. The germline gives CDR1 MNHEY, CDR2 SMNVEV (reference sequence). The ends were cut back, 2 bases at V and 4 bases at J, with 9 bases in the middle. The CDR3 nucleotides read TGTGCCAGCAGTTTAAGCAAATCTTACGAGCAGTACTTC. It specifies CASSLSKSYEQYF.

This chain uses TRBV6-5 with TRBJ1-5; the match to TRBD1 covers 7 bases. CDR1 MNHEY and CDR2 SVGAGI come from the germline V gene. V lost 5 bases, J lost 3 bases, and 7 bases stayed unmatched. The CDR3 loop spans 15 amino acids. The CDR3 spells CASSPHRGSNQPQHF. As DNA, the CDR3 is TGTGCCAGCAGTCCACACAGGGGTTCCAATCAGCCCCAGCATTTT.

The chain is built from TRBV28 and TRBJ2-5, with TRBD2 matching over 10 bases. CDR3 length: 20 amino acids. The germline V gene encodes CDR1 MDHEN and CDR2 SYDVKM. Trimming took 3 bases from V and 0 from J; bases not matched to a gene: 16. For the CDR3, the DNA is TGTGCCAGCAGTTTCAGGGGGCGGCTAGCGGGGGCATTGGACCAAGAGACCCAGTACTTC. Its protein product is CASSFRGRLAGALDQETQYF.

Only one count was recorded for this clone. The genes are TRBV10-1 and TRBJ2-2; D unclear. Trimming stripped 2 bases from V and 7 bases from J, with 8 bases between. The CDR3 has 13 residues. Germline V gives CDR1 WNHNN, CDR2 SYGVQD (reference sequence). The CDR3, as DNA: TGCGCCAGCAGTGAGATACCAGGCGGGGAGCTGTTTTTT. It is translated as CASSEIPGGELFF.

This sequence joins TRBV6-5 and TRBJ1-4, with D possibly matching TRBD1 (5 bases). From germline, CDR1 is MNHEY and CDR2 SVGAGI. The CDR3 contains 15 residues. Deletions cut 5 bases from V and 7 bases from J, with 17 bases between. CDR3 residues: CASSRAVGVGEKLFF. The CDR3 DNA is TGTGCCAGCAGTAGGGCAGTAGGGGTGGGTGAAAAACTGTTTTTT.

The chain uses TRBV6-5 and TRBJ1-5; no definite D call. From germline, CDR1 is MNHEY and CDR2 SVGAGI. V dropped 8 bases and J dropped 0 bases, with 11 bases sitting between them. CDR3 length equals 14 residues. CDR3 bases: TGTGCCAGCGGGCCGGGGAGTAGCAATCAGCCCCAGCATTTT. Translation gives CASGPGSSNQPQHF.

A word on this clone: Relative to the germline gene, one junction end is altered; a read error may explain this. This chain joins TRBV7-3 and TRBJ2-1, with 11 bases matching TRBD2. The CDR3 runs to 16 residues. Germline values: CDR1 SGHTA, CDR2 FQGTGA. This CDR3 reads CASSITSGGTYNEQFF. CDR3 coding DNA: TGTGCCAGCAGCATAACTAGCGGGGGCACCTACAATGAGCAGTTCTTC.

The V gene is TRBV6-5, the J gene TRBJ1-1; D unclear. CDR1 MNHEY and CDR2 SVGAGI come from the germline V gene. This CDR3 has 15 amino acids. Trimming stripped 9 bases from V and 1 base from J, with 18 bases between. The CDR3 sequence is CASTRSGFENTEAFF. DNA for the CDR3: TGTGCCAGTACCAGGTCGGGGTTCGAGAACACTGAAGCTTTCTTT.

V usage is TRBV29-1 and J usage is TRBJ1-1, with D perhaps TRBD1 (5 bases). V lost 7 bases, J lost 6 bases, and 15 bases lay in between. The CDR3 extends over 12 amino acids. Germline V gene data show CDR1 as SQVTM and CDR2 as ANQGSEA. CDR3 bases: TGCAGCGACGACTTGGGGGGGGCTGAAGCTTTCTTT. It specifies CSDDLGGAEAFF. The variable domain in full, completed from reference TRBV29-1 and TRBJ1-1, reads SAVISQKPSRDICQRGTSLTIQCQVDSQVTMMFWYRQQPGQSLTLIATANQGSEATYESGFVIDKFPISRPNLTFSTLTVSNMSPEDSSIYLCSDDLGGAEAFFGQGTRLTVV.

This chain connects TRBV18 to TRBJ2-1; 8 positions agree with TRBD2. The V gene end was trimmed by 2 bases and the J gene end by 9 bases; junction bases not matched to a gene: 12. The germline gives CDR1 KGHSH, CDR2 LQKENI. The length of the CDR3 is 16 residues. In DNA, the CDR3 is TGTGCCAGCTCACCAAGGGGGTTAGCGGGGATGGGTGAGCAGTTCTTC. Protein: CASSPRGLAGMGEQFF.

The table lists this clone with many counts. V is TRBV7-8 and J is TRBJ1-5; 7 nucleotides align to TRBD1. The CDR3 length is 14 residues. Germline V CDR1 and CDR2: SGHVS, FQNEAQ. V was pared by 5 bases and J by 1 base, with 2 bases of the junction left unmatched. The CDR3 region is CASSQQGSNQPQHF. In nucleotides, the CDR3 is TGTGCCAGCAGCCAACAGGGGAGCAATCAGCCCCAGCATTTT. The variable domain in full, completed from reference TRBV7-8 and TRBJ1-5, reads GAGVSQSPRYKVAKRGQDVALRCDPISGHVSLFWYQQALGQGPEFLTYFQNEAQLDKSGLPSDRFFAERPEGSVSTLKIQRTQQEDSAVYLCASSQQGSNQPQHFGDGTRLSIL.

The V and J genes are TRBV27 and TRBJ2-1, with a possible D match to TRBD2 (5 bases). The germline V and J ends were trimmed by 3 bases and 0 bases, with 24 bases remaining between them. CDR1 and CDR2 from the germline V gene are MNHEY and SMNVEV (reference sequence). The CDR3 is made up of 20 amino acids. The CDR3 DNA reads as TGTGCCAGCAGTTTTTTCGACGGACGGGCGGGTATGAGCTCCTACAATGAGCAGTTCTTC. It translates to CASSFFDGRAGMSSYNEQFF.

Concerning this clone: At one end the junction does not follow the germline gene, possibly because of a read error. This chain links TRBV7-7 with TRBJ2-5, with 13 bases matching TRBD2. From germline, CDR1 is SSHAT and CDR2 FNYEAQ (reference sequence). The length of the CDR3 is 16 residues. DNA of the CDR3: TGTGCTAGCAGCCCACTAGCGGGGGGGAAGGAAGAGACCCAGTACTTC. It specifies CASSPLAGGKEETQYF.

The table lists this clone with a few counts. This rearrangement joins TRBV4-1 to TRBJ1-5; 8 nucleotides align to TRBD1. The CDR3 totals 15 residues. Germline loops: CDR1 MGHRA, CDR2 YSYEKL. After removal of 1 base from V and 7 bases from J, the junction contained 6 bases not matched to a gene. Here the CDR3 DNA reads TGCGCCAGCAGCCAAGCGGACAGGGTTAGGCAGCCCCAGCATTTT. Translated, it gives CASSQADRVRQPQHF.